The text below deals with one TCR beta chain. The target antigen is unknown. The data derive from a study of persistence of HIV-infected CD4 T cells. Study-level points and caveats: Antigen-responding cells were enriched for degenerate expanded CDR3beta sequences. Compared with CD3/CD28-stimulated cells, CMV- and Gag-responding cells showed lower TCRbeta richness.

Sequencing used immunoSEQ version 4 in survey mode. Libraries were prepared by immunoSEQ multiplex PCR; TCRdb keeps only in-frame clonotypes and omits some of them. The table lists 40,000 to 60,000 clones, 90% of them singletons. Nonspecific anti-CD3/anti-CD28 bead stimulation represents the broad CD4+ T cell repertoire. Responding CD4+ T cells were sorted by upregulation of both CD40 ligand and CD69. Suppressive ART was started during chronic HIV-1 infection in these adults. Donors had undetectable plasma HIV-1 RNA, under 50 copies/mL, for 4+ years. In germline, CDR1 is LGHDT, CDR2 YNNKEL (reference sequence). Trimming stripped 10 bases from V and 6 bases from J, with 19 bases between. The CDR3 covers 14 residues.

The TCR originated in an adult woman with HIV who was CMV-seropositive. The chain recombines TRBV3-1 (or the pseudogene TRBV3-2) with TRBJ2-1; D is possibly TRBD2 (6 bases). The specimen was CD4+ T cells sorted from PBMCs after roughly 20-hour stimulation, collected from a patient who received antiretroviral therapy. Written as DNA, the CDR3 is TGTGCCACCGGGTCGGGAGCCCGGGTCAATGAGCAGTTCTTC. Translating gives CATGSGARVNEQFF.